This TCR beta chain came from a study of blood T cell repertoires in COVID-19 (TCRdb year 2020). Regarding the study in general: The collaborator samples originated in the United States, Italy and Spain and spanned the acute and convalescent phases of COVID-19. The repertoires were made available in a free public database intended to serve as a resource for research on the immune response to SARS-CoV-2. The material from the prospective study consisted of cDNA or gDNA derived from T cells, B-cell-depleted T cells, or PBMCs. Sample metadata almost always included a de-identified subject ID, COVID-19 status, age in years and sex. The samples were drawn from two sources: the first 160 participants of the ongoing ImmuneRACE study, and 1,000 to 1,500 subjects contributed by 6 global collaborators. Where available, HLA class I and class II types were taken from metadata supplied by the sample provider and were not determined by assay-based typing. Deeply sampled blood TCRbeta repertoires from subjects exposed to, actively infected with, or recovered from COVID-19 were included in the dataset. Summary of the overall study and its limitations: The amount of clinical and demographic metadata varied by source and participant and was provided uncurated.

Remarks on this clone: Its target antigen remains unknown. Nothing much larger sits one base from this clone, and base qualities are not available.

TCRbeta CDR3 regions were amplified from genomic DNA using the immunoSEQ Assay, a bias-controlled multiplex PCR. In the authors' own workflow: Nucleated cell counts per sample were estimated from amplification of reference gene primers within the assay. To quantify the absolute abundance of each unique TCRbeta CDR3 rearrangement, sequence reads were collapsed and filtered. For each sample, productive Simpson clonality was calculated as the square root of Simpson's diversity index across productive rearrangements. The clones in this table, taken by TCRdb from immuneACCESS, are in-frame only. Not every clone is retained; where verified, under half of the shortfall comes from an unresolved V gene, and the cause of the rest is unknown. For V, J and clone size, that table is used; D and trimming come from the DNA. In all, the sample holds nearly 85,000 clones, and around 82% of those were seen once. Over 15% of the sample is taken by the ten largest.

Whole blood was collected in K2EDTA tubes by collaborating institutions according to the institutions' own protocols. For TCRbeta analysis, collaborators shipped samples as frozen whole blood, isolated PBMCs, or DNA extracted from either of those sample types. Sequenced: peripheral blood. This sequence originates from a woman in her sixties or seventies with acute or convalescent COVID-19.

The sequence in DNA is TGTGCCAGCAGCCAGTATTCCCTAGCGGACGACAATGAGCAGTTCTTC. This encodes CASSQYSLADDNEQFF. The rearranged segments are TRBV3-1 (or the pseudogene TRBV3-2) and TRBJ2-1; TRBD2 lines up with 7 middle nucleotides. The CDR3 runs 16 residues from the cysteine to the phenylalanine. CDR3 DNA is the only sequence kept; it has 48 bases, read in frame from the first base. The germline V gene (reference sequence) supplies CDR1 LGHDT and CDR2 YNNKEL. V lost 3 bases and J lost 5 bases, and the count of bases not matched to a germline gene is 10.